Following are 11 T cell receptor beta chains from one sample sequenced in a study of glioma-infiltrating T cells. The iRepertoire nested amplicon-rescue multiplex PCR amplified TCR alpha and beta CDR3s from RNA. Via MiXCR, TCRdb re-called the multiplex PCR reads, giving one row per CDR3 protein. The profile shows about 210,000 distinct CDR3 sequences, more than 25% of them singletons. Sequenced sample: glioma tissue, nonneoplastic brain tissue, or PBMCs (not recorded which). The receptors originated from a human donor with low-grade glioma or glioblastoma, undergoing nonglioma brain surgery, or in good health (not recorded which).

In the case of this clonotype: Germline is not matched at one junction end, which may reflect a read error. The gene calls are TRBV6-1 and TRBJ2-6; 8 bases match TRBD2. CDR1 MNHNS and CDR2 SASEGT come from the germline V gene. CDR3 length: 15 residues. The CDR3 region has the DNA TGTGCCAGCTCCCGTAGCGGGGCTTGGGCCAACGTCCTCACTTTC. This translates into CASSRSGAWANVLTF.

V gene TRBV30 combines with J gene TRBJ1-1, with D perhaps matching TRBD1 (5 bases). V dropped 4 bases and J dropped 1 base, with 16 bases sitting between them. Germline CDR1 GTSNPN, CDR2 SVGIG (reference sequence). The length of the CDR3 is 15 residues. The CDR3 DNA reads TGTGCCTGGACCCGAGGGACCATTGGGAACACTGAAGCTTTCTTT. As protein: CAWTRGTIGNTEAFF.

This clonotype was observed at least ten times. The chain carries TRBV7-9 and TRBJ2-7; D is perhaps TRBD2 (5 bases). V dropped 5 bases and J dropped 5 bases, with 13 bases sitting between them. Germline loops: CDR1 SEHNR, CDR2 FQNEAQ (reference sequence). The CDR3 is 13 residues long. The CDR3 reads CASSPRETHEQYF. The CDR3 bases are TGTGCCAGCAGCCCCCGGGAAACCCACGAGCAGTACTTC.

This chain joins TRBV12-3 or TRBV12-4 and TRBJ1-5; 9 nucleotides align to TRBD1. The CDR3 is made up of 14 amino acids. The junction had 7 bases not matched to a gene; V was cut back by 6 bases and J by 7 bases. This CDR3 reads CASSLTGGRQPQHF. In nucleotides, the CDR3 is TGTGCCAGCAGCCTAACAGGGGGCAGACAGCCCCAGCATTTT.

This clonotype was recorded at least ten times. This sequence joins TRBV29-1 and TRBJ2-7; D is uncertain. The germline V and J ends were trimmed by 5 bases and 0 bases, with 8 bases remaining between them. The CDR3 is 12 residues long. Germline V CDR1 and CDR2: SQVTM, ANQGSEA. CDR3 sequence reads: CSVTTTSYEQYF. For the CDR3, the DNA is TGCAGCGTTACAACCACCTCCTACGAGCAGTACTTC.

As concerns this clonotype: No conserved phenylalanine or tryptophan is present at the end of the CDR3, so a read error is the likely explanation. The rearrangement links TRBV7-9 to TRBJ2-7; no reliable D call. This CDR3 spans 11 amino acids. The germline V gene has CDR1 SEHNR and CDR2 FQNEAQ (reference sequence). The CDR3 sequence: CASSLSYEQYL. DNA of the CDR3: TGCGCCAGCAGCTTAAGCTACGAGCAGTACTTA.

In its sample, this clonotype was seen many times. The chain links TRBV6-2 or TRBV6-3 to TRBJ1-1, with 8 bases aligning to TRBD1. The CDR3 totals 15 residues. Germline CDR1 and CDR2: MNHEY and SVGEGT. The trim removed 4 bases at V and 7 bases at J, leaving 11 bases unmatched. CDR3 sequence (DNA): TGTGCCAGCAGTTCGGACAGGGAAGGGGGGTTTGAAGCTTTCTTT. It yields the protein CASSSDREGGFEAFF.

This clonotype showed up just a few times. The chain joins TRBV4-3 to TRBJ1-3; D unclear. The CDR3 runs to 17 residues. Germline assignment: CDR1 LGHNA and CDR2 YSLEER. The V gene lost 0 bases and the J gene lost 0 bases, with 12 bases spanning the gap. The CDR3 coding sequence is TGCGCCAGCAGCCAAGACACCCCAGCTCTCTCTGGAAACACCATATATTTT. Protein: CASSQDTPALSGNTIYF.

Points on this clonotype: At one end, the junction sequence differs from germline, possibly due to a read error. V and J are TRBV12-3 or TRBV12-4 and TRBJ2-7, with 10 bases fitting TRBD2. This CDR3 region has 15 residues. In nucleotides, the CDR3 is TGTGCCAGCAGTCCGATAGCGGGAGGCTCCTGCGAGCAGTACTTC. Its translation: CASSPIAGGSCEQYF.

As concerns this clonotype: It may be a read error: a sequence one base away is much more abundant. The rearrangement links TRBV7-2 to TRBJ2-7; 12 positions agree with TRBD2. V shed 5 bases and J 5 bases; nucleotides not matched to a gene: 7. This CDR3 region has 15 residues. CDR1 and CDR2 (germline): SGHTA, FQGNSA. The CDR3 sequence: CASSITWTSGDEQYF. The CDR3 bases are TGTGCCAGCAGCATTACCTGGACTAGCGGGGACGAGCAGTACTTC.

The table lists this clonotype with many counts. The chain recombines TRBV19 with TRBJ1-1; D uncertain. CDR1 is LNHDA, CDR2 SQIVND, per germline (reference sequence). The CDR3 is 16 amino acids. V was pared by 3 bases and J by 0 bases, with 14 bases between. The CDR3 DNA is TGTGCCAGTAGTATCCCTTCTCCCCGCATGAACACTGAAGCTTTCTTT. It encodes CASSIPSPRMNTEAFF.